This T cell receptor (beta chain) derives from a study of CD8 T cells in ankylosing spondylitis. TCRdb independently ran MiXCR on the 5' RACE reads; one entry per CDR3 protein. The sample has hundreds of thousands of distinct CDR3 sequences, around 21% seen once. General study points: Among TCR beta sequences, a motif of eight highly homologous variants appeared characteristic of ankylosing spondylitis blood.

Trimming left V 3 bases short and J 2 bases short, with 19 bases between. CDR3 length equals 16 residues. Germline CDR1 is GTSNPN and CDR2 is SVGIG (reference sequence). This clonotype was found a few times. The antigen is not known. This rearrangement joins TRBV30 to TRBJ1-1; D unresolved. What was sequenced was blood, either unsorted or a sorted T cell fraction (not recorded which). This clonotype was obtained from a female donor with ankylosing spondylitis or in good health (not recorded which). Here the CDR3 DNA reads TGTGCCTGGAGAACCCGTCCCCTAGGTAGTAACACTGAAGCTTTCTTT. Protein product: CAWRTRPLGSNTEAFF.